The source of this T cell receptor beta chain is a study of blood T cell repertoires in COVID-19. Profiled with immunoSEQ multiplex PCR; TCRdb holds only in-frame clones, not every one. In the table there are over 300,000 clones, 70% to 90% of which are singletons. V was clipped by 7 bases and J by 4 bases, with 17 bases between them. This CDR3 is 15 amino acids long. Germline V gene data show CDR1 as MNHEY and CDR2 as SMNVEV (reference sequence). Material: PBMCs or T cells enriched from blood (not recorded which). This receptor was identified in a man aged 30-40 years who had recovered from COVID-19. The V gene is TRBV27, the J gene TRBJ2-1; TRBD2 is a possible D gene (5 bases). CDR3 residues: CASKSLFREYNEQFF. CDR3 coding DNA: TGTGCCAGCAAGTCCCTTTTTAGGGAGTACAATGAGCAGTTCTTC.